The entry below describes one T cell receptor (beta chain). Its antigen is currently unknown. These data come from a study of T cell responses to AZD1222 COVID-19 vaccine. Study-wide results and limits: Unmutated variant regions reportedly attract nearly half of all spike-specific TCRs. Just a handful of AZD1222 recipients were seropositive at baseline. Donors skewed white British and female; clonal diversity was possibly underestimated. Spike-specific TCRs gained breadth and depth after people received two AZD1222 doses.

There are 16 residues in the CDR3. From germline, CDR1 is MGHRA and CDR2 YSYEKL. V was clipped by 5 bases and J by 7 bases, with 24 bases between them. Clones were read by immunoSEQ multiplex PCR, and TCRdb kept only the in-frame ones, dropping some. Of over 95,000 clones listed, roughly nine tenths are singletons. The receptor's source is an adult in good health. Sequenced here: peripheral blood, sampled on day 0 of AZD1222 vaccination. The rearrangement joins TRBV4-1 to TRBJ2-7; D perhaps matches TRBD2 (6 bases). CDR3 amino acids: CASSSRLERTKSEQYF. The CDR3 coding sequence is TGCGCCAGCAGCTCCAGACTAGAAAGGACGAAGAGTGAGCAGTACTTC.